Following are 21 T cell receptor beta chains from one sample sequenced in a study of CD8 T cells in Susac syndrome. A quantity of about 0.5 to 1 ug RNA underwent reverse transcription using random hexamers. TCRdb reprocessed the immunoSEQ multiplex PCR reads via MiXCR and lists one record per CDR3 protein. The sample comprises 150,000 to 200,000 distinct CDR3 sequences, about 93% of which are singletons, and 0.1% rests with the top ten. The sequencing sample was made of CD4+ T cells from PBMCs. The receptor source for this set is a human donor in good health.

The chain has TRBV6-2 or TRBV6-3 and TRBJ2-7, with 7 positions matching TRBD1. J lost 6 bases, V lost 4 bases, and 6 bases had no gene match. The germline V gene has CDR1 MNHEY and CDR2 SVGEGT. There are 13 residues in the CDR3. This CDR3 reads CASSLSTGTEQYF. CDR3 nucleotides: TGTGCCAGCAGTTTATCGACAGGGACCGAGCAGTACTTC.

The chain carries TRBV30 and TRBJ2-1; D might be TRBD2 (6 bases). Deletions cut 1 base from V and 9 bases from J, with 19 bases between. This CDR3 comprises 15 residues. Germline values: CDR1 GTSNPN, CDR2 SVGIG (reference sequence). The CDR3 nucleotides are TGTGCCTGGAGTGGGACCCGCCTCCGGGGGAGTGAGCAGTTCTTC. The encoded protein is CAWSGTRLRGSEQFF.

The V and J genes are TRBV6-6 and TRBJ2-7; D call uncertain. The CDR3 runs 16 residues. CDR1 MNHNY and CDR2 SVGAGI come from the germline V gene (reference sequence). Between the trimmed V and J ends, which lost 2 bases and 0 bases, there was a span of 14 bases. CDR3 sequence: CASSYPGDGYSYEQYF. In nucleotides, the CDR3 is TGTGCCAGCAGTTACCCCGGTGACGGGTACTCCTACGAGCAGTACTTC.

The chain's CDR3 is CASSPTRTGYSGANVLTF. The CDR3 DNA reads as TGTGCCAGCAGCCCCACACGGACAGGGTACTCTGGGGCCAACGTCCTGACTTTC. The chain joins TRBV7-8 to TRBJ2-6; 8 bases match TRBD1. Germline V gene lookup returns CDR1 SGHVS and CDR2 FQNEAQ. Unmatched junction bases numbered 9, after V lost 5 bases and J lost 0 bases. This CDR3 spans 18 amino acids.

In DNA, the CDR3 is TGTGCCAGCAGCCAAGACAGGACCTTCTCTGGAAACACCATATATTTT. Amino acids: CASSQDRTFSGNTIYF. This sequence joins TRBV4-2 and TRBJ1-3; D is unclear. CDR1 is LGHNA and CDR2 is YNFKEQ in the germline V gene. This CDR3 comprises 16 residues. Trimming took 0 bases from V and 0 from J, leaving 9 bases between them.

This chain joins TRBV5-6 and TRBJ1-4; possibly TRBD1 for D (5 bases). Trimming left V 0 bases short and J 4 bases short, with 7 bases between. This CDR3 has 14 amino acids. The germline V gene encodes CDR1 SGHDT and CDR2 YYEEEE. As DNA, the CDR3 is TGTGCCAGCAGCTTGGTGGGGGATAATGAAAAACTGTTTTTT. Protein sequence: CASSLVGDNEKLFF.

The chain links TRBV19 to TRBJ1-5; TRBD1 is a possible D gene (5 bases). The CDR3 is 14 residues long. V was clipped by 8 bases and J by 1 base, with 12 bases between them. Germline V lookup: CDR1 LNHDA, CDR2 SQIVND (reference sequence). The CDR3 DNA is TGTGCCAGTCAACCGGACAAGAGCAATCAGCCCCAGCATTTT. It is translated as CASQPDKSNQPQHF.

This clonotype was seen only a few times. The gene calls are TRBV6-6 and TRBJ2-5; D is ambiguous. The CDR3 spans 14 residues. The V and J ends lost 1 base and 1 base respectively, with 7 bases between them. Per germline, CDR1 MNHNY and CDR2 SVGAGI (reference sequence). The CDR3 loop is CASSYLGFQETQYF. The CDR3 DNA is TGTGCCAGCAGTTACTTGGGGTTCCAAGAGACCCAGTACTTC.

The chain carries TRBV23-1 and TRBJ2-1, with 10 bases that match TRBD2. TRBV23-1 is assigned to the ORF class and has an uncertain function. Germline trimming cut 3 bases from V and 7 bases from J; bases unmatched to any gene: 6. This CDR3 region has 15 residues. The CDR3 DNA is TGCGCCAGCAGTCAGGGAGCGGGGGGGTGGAATGAGCAGTTCTTC. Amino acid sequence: CASSQGAGGWNEQFF.

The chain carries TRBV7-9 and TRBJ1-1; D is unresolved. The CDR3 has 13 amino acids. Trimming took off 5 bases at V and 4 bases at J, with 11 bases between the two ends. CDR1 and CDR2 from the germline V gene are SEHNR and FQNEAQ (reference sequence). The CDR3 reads CASSPSLGTEAFF. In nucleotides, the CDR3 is TGTGCCAGCAGCCCTTCTCTGGGCACTGAAGCTTTCTTT.

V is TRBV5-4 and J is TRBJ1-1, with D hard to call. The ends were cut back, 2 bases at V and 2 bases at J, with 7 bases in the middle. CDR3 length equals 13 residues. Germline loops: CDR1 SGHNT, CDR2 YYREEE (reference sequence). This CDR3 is CASSLQENTEAFF. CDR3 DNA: TGTGCCAGCAGCTTACAAGAAAACACTGAAGCTTTCTTT.

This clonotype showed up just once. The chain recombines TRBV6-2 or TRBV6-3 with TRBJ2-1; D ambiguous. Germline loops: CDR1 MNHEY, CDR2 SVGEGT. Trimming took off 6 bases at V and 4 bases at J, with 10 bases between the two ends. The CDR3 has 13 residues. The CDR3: CASRPTAYNEQFF. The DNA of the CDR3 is TGTGCCAGCAGACCAACGGCGTACAATGAGCAGTTCTTC.

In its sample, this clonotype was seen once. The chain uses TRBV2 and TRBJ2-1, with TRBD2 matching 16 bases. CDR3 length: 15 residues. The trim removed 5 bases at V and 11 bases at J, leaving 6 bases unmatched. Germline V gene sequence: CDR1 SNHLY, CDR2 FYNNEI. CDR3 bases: TGTGCCAGCAGTTCCGCGGGACTAGCGGGGGGGAAGCAGTTCTTC. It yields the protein CASSSAGLAGGKQFF.

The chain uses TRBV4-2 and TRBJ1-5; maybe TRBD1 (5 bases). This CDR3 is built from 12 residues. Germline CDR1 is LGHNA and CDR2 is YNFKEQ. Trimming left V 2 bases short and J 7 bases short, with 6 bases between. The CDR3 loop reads CASSQYRQPQHF. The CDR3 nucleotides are TGTGCCAGCAGCCAATACAGGCAGCCCCAGCATTTT.

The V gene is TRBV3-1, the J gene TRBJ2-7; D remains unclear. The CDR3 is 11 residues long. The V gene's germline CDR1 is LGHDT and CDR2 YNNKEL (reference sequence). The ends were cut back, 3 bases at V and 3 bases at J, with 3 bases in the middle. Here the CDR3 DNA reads TGTGCCAGCAGCCAGATCTACGAGCAGTACTTC. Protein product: CASSQIYEQYF.

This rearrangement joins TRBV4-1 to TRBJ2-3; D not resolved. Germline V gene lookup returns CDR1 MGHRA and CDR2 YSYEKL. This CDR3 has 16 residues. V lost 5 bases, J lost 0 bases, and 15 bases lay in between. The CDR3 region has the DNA TGCGCCAGCAGCACCAGCCAGACCCCCAGCACAGATACGCAGTATTTT. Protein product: CASSTSQTPSTDTQYF.

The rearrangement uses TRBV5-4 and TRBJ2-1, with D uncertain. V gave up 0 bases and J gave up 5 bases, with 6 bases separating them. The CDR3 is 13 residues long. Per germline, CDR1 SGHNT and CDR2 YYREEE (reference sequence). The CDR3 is CASSLVPHNEQFF. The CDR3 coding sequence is TGTGCCAGCAGCTTGGTTCCCCACAATGAGCAGTTCTTC.

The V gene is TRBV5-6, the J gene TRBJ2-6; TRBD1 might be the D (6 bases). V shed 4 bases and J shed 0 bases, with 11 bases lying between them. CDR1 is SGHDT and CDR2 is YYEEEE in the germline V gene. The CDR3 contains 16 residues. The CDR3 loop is CASSPDSYSGANVLTF. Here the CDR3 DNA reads TGTGCCAGCAGCCCGGACAGCTACTCTGGGGCCAACGTCCTGACTTTC.

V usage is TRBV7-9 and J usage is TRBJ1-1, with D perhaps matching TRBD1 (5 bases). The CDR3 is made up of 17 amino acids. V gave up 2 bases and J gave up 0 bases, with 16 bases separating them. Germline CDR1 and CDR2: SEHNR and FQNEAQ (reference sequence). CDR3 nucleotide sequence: TGTGCCAGCAGCTTAATGGGGAGAAGGGGATTGAACACTGAAGCTTTCTTT. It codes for CASSLMGRRGLNTEAFF.

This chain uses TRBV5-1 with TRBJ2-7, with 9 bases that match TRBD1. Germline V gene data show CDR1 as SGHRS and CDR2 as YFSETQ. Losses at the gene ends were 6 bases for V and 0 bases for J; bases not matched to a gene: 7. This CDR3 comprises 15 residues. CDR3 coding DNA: TGCGCCAGCACAACAGGGGGCAAGAGCTCCTACGAGCAGTACTTC. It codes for CASTTGGKSSYEQYF.

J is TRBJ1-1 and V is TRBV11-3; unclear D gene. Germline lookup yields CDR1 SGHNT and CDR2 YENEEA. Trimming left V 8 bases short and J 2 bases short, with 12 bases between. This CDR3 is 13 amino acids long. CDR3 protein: CASGRTPNTEAFF. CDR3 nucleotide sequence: TGTGCCAGCGGAAGGACCCCCAACACTGAAGCTTTCTTT. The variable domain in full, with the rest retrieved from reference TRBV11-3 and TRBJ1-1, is EAGVVQSPRYKIIEKKQPVAFWCNPISGHNTLYWYLQNLGQGPELLIRYENEEAVDDSQLPKDRFSAERLKGVDSTLKIQPAELGDSAVYLCASGRTPNTEAFFGQGTRLTVV.